Listed below are T cell receptor beta chains from one sample, sequenced in a study of blood T cell repertoires in COVID-19. Sequencing was performed with immunoSEQ multiplex PCR; in TCRdb, only in-frame clones are kept and a portion is missing. The table has 200,000 or so clones, over 75% seen once. The sequenced material came from peripheral blood. The receptor source for this set is a woman in her thirties or forties who had recovered from COVID-19. The CDR3 runs from the conserved cysteine through the conserved F or W. The D gene is left open where the match is weak. Clone size is shown for a subset of rows, as once, few, many or a class of expanded clone.

d_call: TRBD2; v_call: TRBV11-3; clone_size: .; j_call: TRBJ2-1; cdr3_nt: TGTGCCAGCAGCTACGGGACTAGCAGCGAGCAGTTCTTC; cdr3_aa: CASSYGTSSEQFF
d_call: TRBD1; v_call: TRBV27; clone_size: few; j_call: TRBJ1-5; cdr3_nt: TGTGCCAGCACACTTCGACAGGGGAATCAGCCCCAGCATTTT; cdr3_aa: CASTLRQGNQPQHF
d_call: .; v_call: TRBV7-9; clone_size: .; j_call: TRBJ1-5; cdr3_nt: TGTGCCAGCAGCTTAGCTGCCGGGGATAATCAGCCCCAGCATTTT; cdr3_aa: CASSLAAGDNQPQHF
d_call: TRBD1; v_call: TRBV27; clone_size: .; j_call: TRBJ1-6; cdr3_nt: TGTGCCAGCAGCACCGGGACAGGGAATTCACCCCTCCACTTT; cdr3_aa: CASSTGTGNSPLHF
d_call: TRBD2; v_call: TRBV4-2; clone_size: .; j_call: TRBJ2-5; cdr3_nt: TGTGCCAGCAGCCCCTTTGGGACTAGCCGCGGTGAGACCCAGTACTTC; cdr3_aa: CASSPFGTSRGETQYF
d_call: .; v_call: TRBV5-1; clone_size: .; j_call: TRBJ2-7; cdr3_nt: TGCGCCAGCAGTTTTGTGGGCCCAAACTACGAGCAGTACTTC; cdr3_aa: CASSFVGPNYEQYF
d_call: TRBD2; v_call: TRBV19; clone_size: .; j_call: TRBJ2-2; cdr3_nt: TGTGCCAGTTTTAGAGGACTAGCGGGAGTAAATGCCGGGGAGCTGTTTTTT; cdr3_aa: CASFRGLAGVNAGELFF
d_call: .; v_call: TRBV5-1; clone_size: once; j_call: TRBJ1-1; cdr3_nt: TGCGCCAGCAGCTTGGACGGACAGACGAACACTGAAGCTTTCTTT; cdr3_aa: CASSLDGQTNTEAFF
d_call: .; v_call: TRBV28; clone_size: .; j_call: TRBJ1-6; cdr3_nt: TGTGCCAGCAGTTTCAGTTGGCAGGGTGGTTCACCCCTCCACTTT; cdr3_aa: CASSFSWQGGSPLHF
d_call: TRBD2; v_call: TRBV3-1/TRBV3-2; clone_size: .; j_call: TRBJ2-5; cdr3_nt: TGTGCCAGCAGCCATAGCGGGAGTCGGCAAGAGACCCAGTACTTC; cdr3_aa: CASSHSGSRQETQYF
d_call: TRBD1; v_call: TRBV12-5; clone_size: .; j_call: TRBJ1-3; cdr3_nt: TGTGCTAGTGGTTTGTTACGCGTGCGGACAGGGGTCCGTGGAAACACCATATATTTT; cdr3_aa: CASGLLRVRTGVRGNTIYF
d_call: TRBD1; v_call: TRBV29-1; clone_size: few; j_call: TRBJ2-3; cdr3_nt: TGCAGCGGACACAGGGGGATCACAGATACGCAGTATTTT; cdr3_aa: CSGHRGITDTQYF
d_call: .; v_call: TRBV18; clone_size: .; j_call: TRBJ2-2; cdr3_nt: TGTGCCAGCTCACCACTGACGGGAGTACGCACCGGGGAGCTGTTTTTT; cdr3_aa: CASSPLTGVRTGELFF
d_call: TRBD2; v_call: TRBV28; clone_size: .; j_call: TRBJ2-7; cdr3_nt: TGTGCCAGCAGCCCGATCACTAGCGGGAGGGAATACGAGCAGTACTTC; cdr3_aa: CASSPITSGREYEQYF
d_call: .; v_call: TRBV14; clone_size: .; j_call: TRBJ2-1; cdr3_nt: TGTGCCAGCAGCCAAGATCGAGGGATGGTCTACAATGAGCAGTTCTTC; cdr3_aa: CASSQDRGMVYNEQFF
d_call: TRBD2; v_call: TRBV2; clone_size: few; j_call: TRBJ2-2; cdr3_nt: TGTGCCAGCTCCTTTGCGGGGGGATCCGGGGAGCTGTTTTTT; cdr3_aa: CASSFAGGSGELFF
d_call: TRBD1; v_call: TRBV5-8; clone_size: .; j_call: TRBJ2-2; cdr3_nt: TGTGCCAGCAGCTCGAACCGGGACAGTCACACCGGGGAGCTGTTTTTT; cdr3_aa: CASSSNRDSHTGELFF
d_call: TRBD1; v_call: TRBV3-1/TRBV3-2; clone_size: .; j_call: TRBJ2-6; cdr3_nt: TGTGCCAGCAGCGAACGGGGACAGGGGTTCTCTGGGGCCAACGTCCTGACTTTC; cdr3_aa: CASSERGQGFSGANVLTF
d_call: .; v_call: TRBV28; clone_size: .; j_call: TRBJ2-6; cdr3_nt: TGTGCCAGCACGAGGAGTTCTGGGGCCAACGTCCTGACTTTC; cdr3_aa: CASTRSSGANVLTF
d_call: TRBD1; v_call: TRBV19; clone_size: .; j_call: TRBJ2-7; cdr3_nt: TGTGCCAGTAGTCGACAGGGGTTGAATTACGAGCAGTACTTC; cdr3_aa: CASSRQGLNYEQYF
d_call: TRBD1; v_call: TRBV6-2/TRBV6-3; clone_size: .; j_call: TRBJ2-7; cdr3_nt: TGTGCCAGCAGTACCCCGGGGGACAGGGCTTACGAGCAGTACTTC; cdr3_aa: CASSTPGDRAYEQYF
d_call: .; v_call: TRBV30; clone_size: .; j_call: TRBJ2-4; cdr3_nt: TGTGCCTGGAGCCTCAAAGAGACAGACATAGCCAAAAACATTCAGTACTTC; cdr3_aa: CAWSLKETDIAKNIQYF
d_call: .; v_call: TRBV12-3/TRBV12-4; clone_size: .; j_call: TRBJ2-7; cdr3_nt: TGTGCCAGCAGTTTAGGCAGCTCCTACGAGCAGTACTTC; cdr3_aa: CASSLGSSYEQYF
d_call: TRBD1; v_call: TRBV28; clone_size: .; j_call: TRBJ1-3; cdr3_nt: TGTGCCAGCAGCTCCCAGGGGGCGGATGGAAACACCATATATTTT; cdr3_aa: CASSSQGADGNTIYF
d_call: TRBD2; v_call: TRBV9; clone_size: .; j_call: TRBJ2-2; cdr3_nt: TGTGCCAGTGACTCGGGACTAGCGGGAGGCTTCGGGGAGCTGTTTTTT; cdr3_aa: CASDSGLAGGFGELFF
d_call: .; v_call: TRBV11-2; clone_size: .; j_call: TRBJ1-4; cdr3_nt: TGTGCCAGCAGCTTACAGATTAGCCTCGGGACTAATGAAAAACTGTTTTTT; cdr3_aa: CASSLQISLGTNEKLFF
d_call: .; v_call: TRBV5-1; clone_size: .; j_call: TRBJ1-1; cdr3_nt: TGCGCCAGCAGCTTGTTAGGGGATCGGACTGAAGCTTTCTTT; cdr3_aa: CASSLLGDRTEAFF
d_call: TRBD1; v_call: TRBV15; clone_size: once; j_call: TRBJ2-7; cdr3_nt: TGTGCCACCAGCAGAGCCAGGACAGGGGAGAACTACGAGCAGTACTTC; cdr3_aa: CATSRARTGENYEQYF
d_call: TRBD1; v_call: TRBV7-9; clone_size: .; j_call: TRBJ1-2; cdr3_nt: TGTGCCAGCAGCGCCGCCACAGGGGGCGTCGGCTATGGCTACACCTTC; cdr3_aa: CASSAATGGVGYGYTF
d_call: TRBD1; v_call: TRBV5-1; clone_size: few; j_call: TRBJ1-2; cdr3_nt: TGCGCCAGCAGCTTTTATCCCGGGGCAGGGGGTAAGACTAACTATGGCTACACCTTC; cdr3_aa: CASSFYPGAGGKTNYGYTF
d_call: TRBD2; v_call: TRBV7-9; clone_size: .; j_call: TRBJ2-7; cdr3_nt: TGTGCCAGCAGCCCACCTAGCGGGAGTTTAAACGAGCAGTACTTC; cdr3_aa: CASSPPSGSLNEQYF